This TCR beta chain derives from a study of T cells in Graves' hyperthyroidism and ophthalmopathy. Study overall: Specimen type is peripheral blood, collected at initial diagnosis prior to any treatment.

The length of the CDR3 is 15 residues. CDR1 is LNHDA, CDR2 SQIVND, per germline (reference sequence). V lost 5 bases to trimming and J lost 2 bases; unmatched junction nucleotides: 4. RNA transcripts served as the template for amplifying TCR beta CDR3 regions. With the HTBI primer set, the TCR CDR3 went through a first round of RT-PCR. Each CDR3 protein is one row after TCRdb ran MiXCR on the multiplex PCR reads. The sample consists of fewer than 350,000 distinct CDR3 sequences, over 20% of them appearing once. What was sequenced was blood. The chain is built from TRBV19 and TRBJ1-5, with 9 bases lining up with TRBD1. This receptor was taken from a woman aged 45 to 65 with Graves' hyperthyroidism. The CDR3 loop is CASSLRDRGNQPQHF. In DNA, the CDR3 is TGTGCCAGTAGTCTAAGGGACAGGGGCAATCAGCCCCAGCATTTT.